This record looks at one TCR beta chain sequence and its context. Its antigen is unidentified. The sample originates from a study of cytotoxic CD8 clonotypes in ibrutinib-treated CLL. Findings and caveats of the study: Public clonotypes occurred uncommonly; on treatment, they contracted or remained stable.

The method was immunoSEQ multiplex PCR; TCRdb's version includes in-frame clones alone and lacks a portion of them. The repertoire holds 200,000 to 250,000 clones, less than 75% seen once, with approximately 15% in the top ten. Germline CDR1 is SGHNT and CDR2 is YYREEE (reference sequence). Between the trimmed V and J ends, which lost 3 bases and 5 bases, there was a span of 9 bases. The CDR3 contains 12 residues. This rearrangement joins TRBV5-4 to TRBJ2-7; D is uncertain. The clonotype comes from a human donor with chronic lymphocytic leukemia. The starting material was PBMCs, obtained after 24 months of ibrutinib treatment. Written as DNA, the CDR3 is TGTGCCAGCAGCTCCGTTGAGGACGAGCAGTACTTC. This translates into CASSSVEDEQYF.